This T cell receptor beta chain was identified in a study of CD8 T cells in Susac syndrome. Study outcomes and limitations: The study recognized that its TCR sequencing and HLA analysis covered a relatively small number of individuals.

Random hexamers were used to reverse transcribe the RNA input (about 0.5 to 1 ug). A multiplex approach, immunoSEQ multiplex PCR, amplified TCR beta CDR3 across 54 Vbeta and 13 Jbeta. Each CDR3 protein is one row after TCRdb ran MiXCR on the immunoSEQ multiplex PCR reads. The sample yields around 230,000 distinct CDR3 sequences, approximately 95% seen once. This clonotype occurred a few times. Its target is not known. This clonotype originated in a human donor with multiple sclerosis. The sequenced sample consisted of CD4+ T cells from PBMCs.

CDR3 nucleotides: TGTGCCAGCGGGGGGGCCTATGGCTACACCTTC. Protein: CASGGAYGYTF. The chain employs TRBV6-5 and TRBJ1-2; D possibly corresponds to TRBD1 (6 bases). Trimming took 8 bases from V and 4 from J, leaving 8 bases between them. There are 11 residues in the CDR3. CDR1 is MNHEY and CDR2 is SVGAGI in the germline V gene.